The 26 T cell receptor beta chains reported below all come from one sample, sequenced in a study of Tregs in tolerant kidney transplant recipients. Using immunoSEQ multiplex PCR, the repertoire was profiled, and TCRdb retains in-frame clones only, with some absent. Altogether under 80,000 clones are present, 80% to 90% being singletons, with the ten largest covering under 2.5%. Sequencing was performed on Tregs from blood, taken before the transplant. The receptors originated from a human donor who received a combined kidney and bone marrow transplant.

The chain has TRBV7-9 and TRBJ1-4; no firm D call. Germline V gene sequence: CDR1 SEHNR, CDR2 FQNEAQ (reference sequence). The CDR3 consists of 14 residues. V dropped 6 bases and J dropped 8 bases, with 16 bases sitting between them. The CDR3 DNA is TGTGCCAGCAGTCACGACCCCGGACGGGAAAAACTGTTTTTT. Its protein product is CASSHDPGREKLFF.

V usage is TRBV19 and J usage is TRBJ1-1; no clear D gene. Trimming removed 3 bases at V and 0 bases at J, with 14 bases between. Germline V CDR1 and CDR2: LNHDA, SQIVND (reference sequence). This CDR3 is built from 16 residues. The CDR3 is CASSMSRRAVNTEAFF. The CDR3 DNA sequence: TGTGCCAGTAGTATGTCTCGGAGGGCGGTGAACACTGAAGCTTTCTTT. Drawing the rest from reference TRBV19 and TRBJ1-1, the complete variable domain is DGGITQSPKYLFRKEGQNVTLSCEQNLNHDAMYWYRQDPGQGLRLIYYSQIVNDFQKGDIAEGYSVSREKKESFPLTVTSAQKNPTAFYLCASSMSRRAVNTEAFFGQGTRLTVV.

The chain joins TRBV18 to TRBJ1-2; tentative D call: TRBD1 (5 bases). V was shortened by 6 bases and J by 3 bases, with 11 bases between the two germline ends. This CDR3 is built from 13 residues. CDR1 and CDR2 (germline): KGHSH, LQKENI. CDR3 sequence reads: CASSAGTDYGYTF. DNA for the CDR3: TGTGCCAGCTCGGCCGGGACGGACTATGGCTACACCTTC.

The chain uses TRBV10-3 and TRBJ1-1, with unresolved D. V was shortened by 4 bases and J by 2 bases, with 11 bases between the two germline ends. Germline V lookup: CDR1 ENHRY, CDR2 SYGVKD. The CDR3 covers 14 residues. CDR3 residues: CAISGGRRNTEAFF. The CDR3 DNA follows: TGTGCCATCAGTGGAGGGAGAAGAAACACTGAAGCTTTCTTT.

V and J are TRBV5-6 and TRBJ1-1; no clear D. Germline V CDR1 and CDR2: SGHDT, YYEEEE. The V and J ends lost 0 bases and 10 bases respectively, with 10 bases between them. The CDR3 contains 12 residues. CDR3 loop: CASSLAGGGAFF. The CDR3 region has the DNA TGTGCCAGCAGCTTGGCAGGCGGTGGAGCTTTCTTT.

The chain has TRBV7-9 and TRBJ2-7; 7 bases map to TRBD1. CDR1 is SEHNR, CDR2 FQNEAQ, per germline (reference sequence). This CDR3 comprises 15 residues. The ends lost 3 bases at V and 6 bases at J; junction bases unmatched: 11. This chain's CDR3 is CASSFEKNRGREQYF. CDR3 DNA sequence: TGTGCCAGCAGCTTCGAAAAAAACAGGGGACGCGAGCAGTACTTC.

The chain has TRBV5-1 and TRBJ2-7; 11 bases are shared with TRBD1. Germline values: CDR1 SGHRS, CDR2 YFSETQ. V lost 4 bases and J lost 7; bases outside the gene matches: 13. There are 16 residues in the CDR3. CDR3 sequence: CASSGQGTGGGKEQYF. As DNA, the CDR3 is TGCGCCAGCAGCGGGCAGGGGACAGGGGGAGGAAAAGAGCAGTACTTC. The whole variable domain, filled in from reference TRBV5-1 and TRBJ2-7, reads KAGVTQTPRYLIKTRGQQVTLSCSPISGHRSVSWYQQTPGQGLQFLFEYFSETQRNKGNFPGRFSGRQFSNSRSEMNVSTLELGDSALYLCASSGQGTGGGKEQYFGPGTRLTVT.

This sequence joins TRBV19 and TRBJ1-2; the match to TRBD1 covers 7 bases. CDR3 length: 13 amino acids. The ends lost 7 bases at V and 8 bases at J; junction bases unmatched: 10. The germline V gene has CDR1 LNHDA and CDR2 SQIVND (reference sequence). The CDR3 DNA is TGTGCCAGTACCAACTCAGGGGGGGCCGGCTACACCTTC. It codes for CASTNSGGAGYTF.

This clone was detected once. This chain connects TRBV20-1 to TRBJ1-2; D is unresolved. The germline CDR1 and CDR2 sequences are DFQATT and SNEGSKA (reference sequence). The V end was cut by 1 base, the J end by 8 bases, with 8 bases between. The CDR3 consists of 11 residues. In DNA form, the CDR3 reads TGCAGTGCTAGAGGGGGTCTGGGCTACACCTTC. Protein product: CSARGGLGYTF.

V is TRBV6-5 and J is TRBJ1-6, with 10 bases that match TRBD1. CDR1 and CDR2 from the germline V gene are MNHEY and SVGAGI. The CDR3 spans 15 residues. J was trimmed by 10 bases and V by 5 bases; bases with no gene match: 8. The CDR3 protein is CASSHRQGAQSPLHF. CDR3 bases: TGTGCCAGCAGTCACAGACAGGGGGCGCAATCACCCCTCCACTTT.

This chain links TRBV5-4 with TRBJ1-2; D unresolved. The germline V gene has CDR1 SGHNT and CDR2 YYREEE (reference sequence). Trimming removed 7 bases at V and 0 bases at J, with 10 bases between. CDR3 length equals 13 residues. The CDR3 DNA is TGTGCCAGCCTAGATTATCCTAACTATGGCTACACCTTC. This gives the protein CASLDYPNYGYTF.

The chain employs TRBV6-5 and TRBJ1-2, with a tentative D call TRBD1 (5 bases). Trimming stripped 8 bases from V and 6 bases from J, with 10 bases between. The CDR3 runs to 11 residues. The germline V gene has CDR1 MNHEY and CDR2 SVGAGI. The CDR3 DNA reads TGTGCCAGCGGGGGGTTCCATGGCTACACCTTC. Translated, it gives CASGGFHGYTF.

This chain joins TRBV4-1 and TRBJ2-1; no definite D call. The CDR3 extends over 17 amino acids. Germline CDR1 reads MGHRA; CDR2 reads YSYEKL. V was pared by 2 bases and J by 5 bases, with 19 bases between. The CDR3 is CASSQIALGLTDNEQFF. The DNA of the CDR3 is TGCGCCAGCAGCCAAATAGCCTTGGGATTAACTGACAATGAGCAGTTCTTC.

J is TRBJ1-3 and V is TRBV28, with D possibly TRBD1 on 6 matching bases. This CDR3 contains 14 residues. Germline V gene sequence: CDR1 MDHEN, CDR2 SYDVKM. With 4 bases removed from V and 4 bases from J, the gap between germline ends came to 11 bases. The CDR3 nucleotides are TGTGCCAGCAGTTCCTGGAGGGGGGGAAACACCATATATTTT. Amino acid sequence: CASSSWRGGNTIYF.

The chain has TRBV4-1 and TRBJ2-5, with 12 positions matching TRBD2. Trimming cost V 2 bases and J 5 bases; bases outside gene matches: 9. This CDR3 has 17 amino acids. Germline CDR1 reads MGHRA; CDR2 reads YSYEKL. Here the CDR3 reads CASSQNPSGGARETQYF. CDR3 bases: TGCGCCAGCAGCCAAAACCCTAGCGGGGGGGCTCGGGAGACCCAGTACTTC.

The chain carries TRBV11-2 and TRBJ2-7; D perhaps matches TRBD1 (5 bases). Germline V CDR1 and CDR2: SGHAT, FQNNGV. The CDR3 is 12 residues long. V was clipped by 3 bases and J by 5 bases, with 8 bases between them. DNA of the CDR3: TGTGCCAGCAGCTTTAGGGGCCACGAGCAGTACTTC. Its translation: CASSFRGHEQYF. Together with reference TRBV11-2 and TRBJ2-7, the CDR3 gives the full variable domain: EAGVAQSPRYKIIEKRQSVAFWCNPISGHATLYWYQQILGQGPKLLIQFQNNGVVDDSQLPKDRFSAERLKGVDSTLKIQPAKLEDSAVYLCASSFRGHEQYFGPGTRLTVT.

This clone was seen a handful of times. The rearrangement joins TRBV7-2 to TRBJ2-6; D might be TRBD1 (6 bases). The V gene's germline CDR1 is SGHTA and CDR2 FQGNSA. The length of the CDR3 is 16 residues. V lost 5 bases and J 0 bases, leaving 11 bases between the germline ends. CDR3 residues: CASSLQGSSGANVLTF. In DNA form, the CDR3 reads TGTGCCAGCAGCCTACAGGGTTCCTCTGGGGCCAACGTCCTGACTTTC.

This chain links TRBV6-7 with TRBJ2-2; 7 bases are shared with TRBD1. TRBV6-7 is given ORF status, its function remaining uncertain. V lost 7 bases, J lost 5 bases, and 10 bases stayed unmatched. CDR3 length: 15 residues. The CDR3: CASNDRAVGTGELFF. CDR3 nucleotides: TGTGCCAGCAATGACAGGGCGGTTGGGACCGGGGAGCTGTTTTTT.

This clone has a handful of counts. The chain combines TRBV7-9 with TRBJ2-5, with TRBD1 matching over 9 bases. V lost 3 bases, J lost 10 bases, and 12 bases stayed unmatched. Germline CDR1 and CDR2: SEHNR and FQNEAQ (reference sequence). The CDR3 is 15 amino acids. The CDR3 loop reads CASSFGTGPQGGQYF. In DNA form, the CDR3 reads TGTGCCAGCAGCTTCGGGACAGGGCCCCAAGGCGGCCAGTACTTC.

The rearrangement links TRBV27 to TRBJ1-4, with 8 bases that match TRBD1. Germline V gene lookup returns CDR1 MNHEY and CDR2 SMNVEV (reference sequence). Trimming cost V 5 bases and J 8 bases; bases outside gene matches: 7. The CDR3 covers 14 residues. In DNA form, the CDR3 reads TGTGCCAGCAGTACGGACAGGGAAGGGGAAAAACTGTTTTTT. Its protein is CASSTDREGEKLFF.

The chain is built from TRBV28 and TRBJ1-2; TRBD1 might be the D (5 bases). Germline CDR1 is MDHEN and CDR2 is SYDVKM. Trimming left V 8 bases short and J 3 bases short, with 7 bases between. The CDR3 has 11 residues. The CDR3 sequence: CASLQDYGYTF. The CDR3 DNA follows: TGTGCCAGCTTACAGGACTATGGCTACACCTTC.

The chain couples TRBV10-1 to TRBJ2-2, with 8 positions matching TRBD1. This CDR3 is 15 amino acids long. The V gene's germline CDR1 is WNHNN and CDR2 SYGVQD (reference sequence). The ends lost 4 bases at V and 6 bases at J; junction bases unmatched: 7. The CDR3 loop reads CASSGTGSLAGELFF. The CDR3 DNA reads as TGCGCCAGCAGTGGGACAGGGAGTTTGGCCGGGGAGCTGTTTTTT.

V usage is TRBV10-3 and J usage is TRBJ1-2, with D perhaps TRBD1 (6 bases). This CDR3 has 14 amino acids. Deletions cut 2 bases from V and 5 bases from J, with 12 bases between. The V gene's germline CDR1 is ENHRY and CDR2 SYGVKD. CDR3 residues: CAISERPQGYGYTF. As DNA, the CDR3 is TGTGCCATCAGTGAGCGACCACAGGGTTATGGCTACACCTTC.

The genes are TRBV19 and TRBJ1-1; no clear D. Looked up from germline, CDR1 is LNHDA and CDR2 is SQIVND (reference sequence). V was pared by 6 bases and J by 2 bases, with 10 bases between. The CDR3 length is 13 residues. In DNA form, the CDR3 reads TGTGCCAGTAGCTCCCGCCCTAACACTGAAGCTTTCTTT. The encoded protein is CASSSRPNTEAFF.

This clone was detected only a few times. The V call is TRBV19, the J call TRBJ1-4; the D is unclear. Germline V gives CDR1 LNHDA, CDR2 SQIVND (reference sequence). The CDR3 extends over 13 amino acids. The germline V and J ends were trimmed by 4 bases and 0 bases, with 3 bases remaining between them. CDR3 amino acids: CASSTTTNEKLFF. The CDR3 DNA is TGTGCCAGTAGTACAACAACTAATGAAAAACTGTTTTTT.

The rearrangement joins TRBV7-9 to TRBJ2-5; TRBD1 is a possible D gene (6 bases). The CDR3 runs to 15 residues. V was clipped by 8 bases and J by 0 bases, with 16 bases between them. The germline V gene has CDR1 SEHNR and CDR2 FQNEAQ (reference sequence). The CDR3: CASVHYRTDQETQYF. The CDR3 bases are TGTGCCAGCGTACACTATCGGACAGACCAAGAGACCCAGTACTTC.